A single T cell receptor beta chain is shown here with its context. The antigen is unknown. Germline CDR1 and CDR2: MNHNY and SVGAGI (reference sequence). This CDR3 has 14 amino acids. V dropped 10 bases and J dropped 0; count of bases not matched to a gene: 7. These data come from a study of cytomegalovirus exposure and HLA in healthy donors. The study's findings and limits: Common viral pathogens seemed, in a later analysis, to connect with several of the most significant clusters. A few chains tied to CMV proved CMV antigen-specific in vitro.

The study ran its PCR with 60 Vbeta and 13 Jbeta primers. TCRdb's table, derived via immunoSEQ multiplex PCR, lists solely in-frame clones and lacks some. The data contain around 140,000 clones, around four fifths of them singletons. The receptor comes from a man aged 25-40 years in good health and CMV-seropositive. The sample comprised PBMCs. The rearrangement links TRBV6-6 to TRBJ2-7; the match to TRBD2 covers 9 bases. The chain's CDR3 is CATKLAGSSYEQYF. DNA for the CDR3: TGTGCCACCAAGCTAGCGGGATCCTCCTACGAGCAGTACTTC.